One sample yielded the 2 T cell receptor beta chains listed below, sequenced in a study of blood T cell repertoires in COVID-19. The table came from immunoSEQ multiplex PCR; TCRdb's copy has only in-frame clones and leaves some out. The sample includes 400,000 to 450,000 clones, 75% to 90% seen only once; the top ten take roughly 1.1%. Sequenced input: PBMCs or T cells enriched from blood (not recorded which). These TCRs come from a man aged 30-40 years who had recovered from COVID-19.

The chain joins TRBV6-5 to TRBJ2-3; 7 positions match TRBD1. CDR3 length: 13 residues. Germline assignment: CDR1 MNHEY and CDR2 SVGAGI. For the CDR3, the DNA is TGTGGAACGAGAGGGGGCAAAACAGATACGCAGTATTTT. It specifies CGTRGGKTDTQYF.

This chain links TRBV5-1 with TRBJ2-6, with TRBD1 identical over 8 bases. V was pared by 2 bases and J by 0 bases, with 4 bases of the junction left unmatched. The CDR3 extends over 17 amino acids. The V gene's germline CDR1 is SGHRS and CDR2 YFSETQ. CDR3 DNA sequence: TGCGCCAGCAGCTTTACAGGGGGACTCTCTGGGGCCAACGTCCTGACTTTC. Its translation is CASSFTGGLSGANVLTF.